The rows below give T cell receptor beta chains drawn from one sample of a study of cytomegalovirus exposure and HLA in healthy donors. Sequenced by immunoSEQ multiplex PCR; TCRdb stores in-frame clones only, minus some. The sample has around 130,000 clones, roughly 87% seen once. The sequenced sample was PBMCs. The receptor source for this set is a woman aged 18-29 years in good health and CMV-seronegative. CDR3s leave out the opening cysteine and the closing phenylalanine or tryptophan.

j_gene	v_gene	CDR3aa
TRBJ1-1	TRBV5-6	ASSPGGGAITEAF
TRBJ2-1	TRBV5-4	ASSLGTSGAF
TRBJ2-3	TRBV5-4	ASSAIAGGPNWDTQY
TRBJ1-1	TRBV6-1	ASSRVATEAF
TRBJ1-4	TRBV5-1	ASSLAGQGAEKLF
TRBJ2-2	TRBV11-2	ASSLVGGLATGELF
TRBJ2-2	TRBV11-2	ASSDWTGTNTGELF
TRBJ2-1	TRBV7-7	ASSPRRRLADFSSSYNEQF
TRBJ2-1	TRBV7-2	ASSPSGEQF
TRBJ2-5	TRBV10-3	AISEQGGSVQETQY
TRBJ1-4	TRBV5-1	ASSPETGLGEKLF
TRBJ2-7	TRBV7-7	ASSQRQGGEQY
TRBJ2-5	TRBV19	ASSIGGAQETQY
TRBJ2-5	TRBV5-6	ASSPGRAPEQY
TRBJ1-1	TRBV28	ASSLPGQTNTEAF
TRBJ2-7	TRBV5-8	ASSLGRFLGDYEQY
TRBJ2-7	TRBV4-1	ASSQGPSDGGSYEQY
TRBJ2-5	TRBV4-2	ASNRFWGQPQETQY
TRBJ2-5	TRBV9	ASSVSWLETQY
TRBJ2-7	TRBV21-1	ASSGDEGPEQY
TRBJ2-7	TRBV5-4	ASSLGGGAPYEQY
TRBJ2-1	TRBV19	ASSMGGAFNEQF
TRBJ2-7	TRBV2	ASSDQLALSYEQY
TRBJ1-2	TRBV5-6	ASSSRQGYYT
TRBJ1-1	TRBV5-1	ASSTQQGSTEAF
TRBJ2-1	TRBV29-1	SVVTGTGVLNEQF
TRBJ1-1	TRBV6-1	ATSGGKAF
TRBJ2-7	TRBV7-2	ASSSGGSYEQY
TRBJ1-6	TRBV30	AWRSTAGRLGPLH
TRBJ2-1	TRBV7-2	ASFTGGVNEQF
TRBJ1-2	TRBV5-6	ATSTENYGYT
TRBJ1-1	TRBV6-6	ASRDRGRAF
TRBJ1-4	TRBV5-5	ASSSLGQEKLF
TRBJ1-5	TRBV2	ASSVDSRQPQH
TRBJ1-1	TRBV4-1	ASSVQGITEAF
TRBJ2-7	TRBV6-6	ASRDGTVGYEQY
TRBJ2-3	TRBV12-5	ATSLGLSTDTQY
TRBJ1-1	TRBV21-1	ASSKGRAEGALNTEAF
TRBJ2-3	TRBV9	ASSVARSTDTQY
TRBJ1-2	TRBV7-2	ASSRTTANYGYT
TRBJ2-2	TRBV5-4	ASRQQTTNTGELF
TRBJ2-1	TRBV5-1	ASSLERLEQF